This TCR beta chain was retrieved from a study of regulatory T cells in long-lasting Graves disease. As to time point: newly diagnosed GD, antithyroid drugs for less than 3 months. PBMC RNA served as the TCR library source. TCR beta libraries were built with iRepertoire HTBI primers and Arm-PCR of CDR3 regions. Each CDR3 protein gets one entry after TCRdb re-called the multiplex PCR reads with MiXCR. The sample lists about 460,000 distinct CDR3 sequences, approximately 15% occurring once. CDR3 length: 14 residues. Per the germline V gene, CDR1 is MNHEY and CDR2 is SVGEGT. The ends were cut back, 6 bases at V and 3 bases at J, with 14 bases in the middle. The same sample was also used in a study of T cells in Graves' hyperthyroidism and ophthalmopathy. As that study records: RT-PCR in the first round (using the HTBI primer set) targeted the TCR CDR3.

Sample: peripheral blood mononuclear cells (PBMCs), taken at new diagnosis, from a patient treated with antithyroid drugs. The source of this sequence is a woman aged 50 to 60 with Graves disease. The J gene is TRBJ2-5, the V gene TRBV6-2 or TRBV6-3, with D perhaps matching TRBD1 (6 bases). The CDR3 loop reads CASSSGTREETQYF. CDR3 DNA: TGTGCCAGCAGCTCCGGGACAAGGGAAGAGACCCAGTACTTC.